The 18 T cell receptor beta chains below come from one sample, sequenced in a study of cytomegalovirus exposure and HLA in healthy donors. Sequenced by immunoSEQ multiplex PCR; TCRdb stores in-frame clones only, minus some. There are hundreds of thousands of clones in the sample; 80% to 90% occur only once, and approximately 0.86% lies in the top ten. Sequences were obtained from PBMCs. These receptors came from a woman under 30 in good health and CMV-seronegative.

The V gene is TRBV7-6, the J gene TRBJ2-7; 10 bases fit TRBD1. CDR1 and CDR2 from the germline V gene are SGHVS and FNYEAQ. The CDR3 extends over 14 amino acids. After removal of 4 bases from V and 4 bases from J, the junction contained 4 bases not matched to a gene. The CDR3 DNA is TGTGCCAGCAGCTCTGGACAGGGGGGATACGAGCAGTACTTC. It translates to CASSSGQGGYEQYF.

This rearrangement joins TRBV2 to TRBJ2-3; D remains ambiguous. CDR3 length equals 15 residues. V lost 3 bases and J 3 bases, leaving 13 bases between the germline ends. The germline V gene has CDR1 SNHLY and CDR2 FYNNEI. The CDR3 reads CASSEWPSRTDTQYF. CDR3 DNA: TGTGCCAGCAGTGAGTGGCCCAGCAGGACAGATACGCAGTATTTT.

The DNA for the CDR3 is TGCGCCAGCAGCTACTGGCCTCCTAGCGGGGGTGGCACAGATACGCAGTATTTT. Its protein product is CASSYWPPSGGGTDTQYF. The V gene is TRBV5-1, the J gene TRBJ2-3, with 10 bases that match TRBD2. V lost 3 bases and J lost 1; bases outside the gene matches: 11. In germline, CDR1 is SGHRS, CDR2 YFSETQ. The CDR3 covers 18 residues.

CDR3: CATRVDRNTDTQYF. CDR3 nucleotides: TGTGCCACCAGAGTCGACAGGAACACAGATACGCAGTATTTT. The chain joins TRBV11-2 to TRBJ2-3; TRBD1 is a possible D gene (6 bases). Per the germline V gene, CDR1 is SGHAT and CDR2 is FQNNGV. Trimming pared 10 bases from V and 2 bases from J, leaving 16 bases between. The CDR3 is made up of 14 amino acids.

The V call is TRBV7-6, the J call TRBJ2-7; 11 positions match TRBD2. This CDR3 contains 18 residues. Germline V gene data show CDR1 as SGHVS and CDR2 as FNYEAQ. Losses at the gene ends were 5 bases for V and 0 bases for J; bases not matched to a gene: 12. CDR3 region: CASSVGTSGPLSSYEQYF. CDR3 DNA sequence: TGTGCCAGCAGCGTCGGGACTAGCGGACCACTAAGCTCCTACGAGCAGTACTTC.

The V gene is TRBV7-9, the J gene TRBJ1-5; 8 bases match TRBD1. V dropped 3 bases and J dropped 5; count of bases not matched to a gene: 3. Germline V gives CDR1 SEHNR, CDR2 FQNEAQ (reference sequence). There are 14 residues in the CDR3. DNA of the CDR3: TGTGCCAGCAGCTTGGGACAGGACTATCAGCCCCAGCATTTT. This codes for CASSLGQDYQPQHF.

CDR3 sequence: CATSRPGTGGEGYTF. The DNA for the CDR3 is TGTGCCACCTCAAGACCGGGGACAGGGGGAGAGGGCTACACCTTC. The chain is built from TRBV5-4 and TRBJ1-2; 11 bases align to TRBD1. Germline V CDR1 and CDR2: SGHNT, YYREEE (reference sequence). The CDR3 runs 15 residues. The J segment lost 8 bases and the V segment lost 9 bases, leaving 15 bases of the junction unmatched.

The V gene is TRBV30, the J gene TRBJ1-2, with 7 positions matching TRBD1. CDR1 is GTSNPN, CDR2 SVGIG, per germline (reference sequence). V was pared by 2 bases and J by 6 bases, with 9 bases of the junction left unmatched. CDR3 length: 14 amino acids. In DNA, the CDR3 is TGTGCCTGGAGTCGGACAGGAAATTTTAATGGCTACACCTTC. Protein product: CAWSRTGNFNGYTF.

The chain uses TRBV6-5 and TRBJ2-1; D gene uncertain. This CDR3 is 13 amino acids long. Germline values: CDR1 MNHEY, CDR2 SVGAGI. The V end was cut by 0 bases, the J end by 9 bases, with 9 bases between. CDR3: CASSYSRNVEQFF. CDR3 DNA sequence: TGTGCCAGCAGTTACTCGAGAAATGTTGAGCAGTTCTTC.

V and J are TRBV18 and TRBJ2-2; maybe TRBD2 (6 bases). V was cut by 1 base and J by 3 bases, with 15 bases left in between. The CDR3 runs to 17 residues. The germline gives CDR1 KGHSH, CDR2 LQKENI. CDR3 protein: CASSPLSTRRDTGELFF. The CDR3 nucleotides read TGTGCCAGCTCACCACTATCGACTAGGAGAGACACCGGGGAGCTGTTTTTT.

The chain is built from TRBV18 and TRBJ1-5, with 8 bases fitting TRBD1. The CDR3 is 14 amino acids. The germline V gene encodes CDR1 KGHSH and CDR2 LQKENI. V was pared by 5 bases and J by 5 bases, with 5 bases of the junction left unmatched. CDR3 region: CASSSQGADQPQHF. The CDR3 DNA reads as TGTGCCAGCTCATCGCAGGGGGCAGATCAGCCCCAGCATTTT.

The chain has TRBV19 and TRBJ1-5; D remains ambiguous. The CDR3 loop spans 17 amino acids. The germline CDR1 and CDR2 sequences are LNHDA and SQIVND (reference sequence). V was cut by 2 bases and J by 0 bases, with 14 bases left in between. The DNA of the CDR3 is TGTGCCAGTAGTATATGCCTCAACCACAATAGCAATCAGCCCCAGCATTTT. The encoded protein is CASSICLNHNSNQPQHF.

This clone was found a few times. The chain is built from TRBV27 and TRBJ2-7; TRBD2 aligns across 9 bases. V dropped 4 bases and J dropped 1; count of bases not matched to a gene: 5. Germline CDR1 is MNHEY and CDR2 is SMNVEV (reference sequence). This CDR3 comprises 15 residues. DNA of the CDR3: TGTGCCAGCAGTTCTGCGGGAGGGGAGTCCTACGAGCAGTACTTC. It is translated as CASSSAGGESYEQYF.

This CDR3 is CSGQRELNNEQFF. CDR3 bases: TGCAGCGGTCAGCGGGAGCTAAACAATGAGCAGTTCTTC. The chain links TRBV29-1 to TRBJ2-1; 8 positions agree with TRBD2. CDR1 and CDR2 (germline): SQVTM, ANQGSEA. V lost 7 bases, J lost 5 bases, and 7 bases stayed unmatched. The CDR3 totals 13 residues.

J is TRBJ2-1 and V is TRBV5-4; D is unclear. The CDR3 length is 12 residues. Between the trimmed V and J ends, which lost 2 bases and 7 bases, there was a span of 7 bases. In germline, CDR1 is SGHNT, CDR2 YYREEE (reference sequence). CDR3 bases: TGTGCCAGCAGCTTTAGTATAAATGAGCAGTTCTTC. It codes for CASSFSINEQFF. Full variable domain (remainder filled in from reference TRBV5-4 and TRBJ2-1): ETGVTQSPTHLIKTRGQQVTLRCSSQSGHNTVSWYQQALGQGPQFIFQYYREEENGRGNFPPRFSGLQFPNYSSELNVNALELDDSALYLCASSFSINEQFFGPGTRLTVL.

The chain joins TRBV5-6 to TRBJ1-6; TRBD1 aligns across 7 bases. CDR1 is SGHDT and CDR2 is YYEEEE in the germline V gene. The CDR3 has 14 amino acids. V lost 3 bases, J lost 9 bases, and 6 bases stayed unmatched. The CDR3 spells CASSSRQGGSPLHF. CDR3 DNA: TGTGCCAGCAGCTCTCGGCAGGGGGGTTCACCCCTCCACTTT.

This rearrangement joins TRBV6-6 to TRBJ2-7; a weak D match, TRBD1 (6 bases). The V gene's germline CDR1 is MNHNY and CDR2 SVGAGI (reference sequence). CDR3 length: 14 amino acids. With 3 bases removed from V and 0 bases from J, the gap between germline ends came to 9 bases. This CDR3 is CASSYGGDSYEQYF. CDR3 bases: TGTGCCAGCAGTTATGGGGGCGACTCCTACGAGCAGTACTTC.

The chain couples TRBV28 to TRBJ1-5; weak D call: TRBD1 (6 bases). The V gene's germline CDR1 is MDHEN and CDR2 SYDVKM. The germline V and J ends were trimmed by 6 bases and 6 bases, with 18 bases remaining between them. The CDR3 consists of 15 residues. The CDR3 is CASSPGTMVIQPQHF. The CDR3 DNA follows: TGTGCCAGCAGCCCCGGGACAATGGTTATTCAGCCCCAGCATTTT.